The clone carrying this T cell receptor (beta chain) has a handful of counts. Its antigen is not known. These data originate in a study of blood T cells in healthy people across ages. Findings of the study overall: Relative to aged donors, long-lived donors carried more naive CD4+ cells and displayed higher diversity.

Germline V gives CDR1 SNHLY, CDR2 FYNNEI. CDR3 length equals 13 residues. Trimming left V 7 bases short and J 6 bases short, with 13 bases between. The authors ran a second PCR of roughly 6 to 12 cycles using a sample-barcoded 5' primer and a J-beta primer mix. Every cDNA was tagged by a template-switch adaptor with 12 random nucleotides. TCRdb re-called the 5' RACE reads with MiXCR, one entry per CDR3 protein. The sample consists of 980,000 or so distinct CDR3 sequences, 48% of them appearing once. Source material: blood. The chain joins TRBV2 to TRBJ2-1; D may match TRBD1 or TRBD2 (6 bases each). The receptor was isolated from a young man in good health. CDR3 DNA sequence: TGTGCCAGCACGGGGGCTTTAGGCAATGAGCAGTTCTTC. This sequence encodes CASTGALGNEQFF.